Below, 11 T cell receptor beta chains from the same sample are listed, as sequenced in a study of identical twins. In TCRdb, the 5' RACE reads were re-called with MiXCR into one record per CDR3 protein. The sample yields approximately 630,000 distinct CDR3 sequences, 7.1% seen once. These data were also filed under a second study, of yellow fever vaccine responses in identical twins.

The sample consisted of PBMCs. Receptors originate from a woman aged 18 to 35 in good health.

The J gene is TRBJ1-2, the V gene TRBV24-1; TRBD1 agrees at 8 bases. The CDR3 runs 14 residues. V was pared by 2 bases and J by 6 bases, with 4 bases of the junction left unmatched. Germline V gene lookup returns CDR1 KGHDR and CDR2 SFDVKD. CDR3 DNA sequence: TGTGCCACCAGTGATTGGGACAGGTCGAATGGCTACACCTTC. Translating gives CATSDWDRSNGYTF.

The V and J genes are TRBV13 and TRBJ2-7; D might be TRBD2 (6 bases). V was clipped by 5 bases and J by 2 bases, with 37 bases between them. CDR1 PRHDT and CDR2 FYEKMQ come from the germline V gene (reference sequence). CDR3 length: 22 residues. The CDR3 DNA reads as TGTGCCAGCAGCCTCGGTTCTCGTTTCGGAGGGCCTTTATCTTACCTTACCTACGAGCAGTACTTC. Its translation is CASSLGSRFGGPLSYLTYEQYF.

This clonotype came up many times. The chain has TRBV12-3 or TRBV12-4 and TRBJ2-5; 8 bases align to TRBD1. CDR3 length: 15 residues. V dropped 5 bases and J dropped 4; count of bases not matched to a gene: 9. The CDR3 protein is CASSPGQGLGETQYF. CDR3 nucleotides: TGTGCCAGCAGTCCTGGACAGGGATTAGGAGAGACCCAGTACTTC.

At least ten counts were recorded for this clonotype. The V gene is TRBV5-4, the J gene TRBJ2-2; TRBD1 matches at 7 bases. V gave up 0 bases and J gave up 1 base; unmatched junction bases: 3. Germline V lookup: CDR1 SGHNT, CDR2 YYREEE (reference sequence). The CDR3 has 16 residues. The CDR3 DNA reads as TGTGCCAGCAGCTTGGGGGGACAGAAGAACACCGGGGAGCTGTTTTTT. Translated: CASSLGGQKNTGELFF.

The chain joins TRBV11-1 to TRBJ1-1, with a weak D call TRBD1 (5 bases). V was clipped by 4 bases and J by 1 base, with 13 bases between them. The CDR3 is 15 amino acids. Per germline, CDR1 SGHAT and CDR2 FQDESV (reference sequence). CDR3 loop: CASSSGRDWNTEAFF. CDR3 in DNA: TGTGCCAGCAGCTCTGGCCGGGACTGGAACACTGAAGCTTTCTTT.

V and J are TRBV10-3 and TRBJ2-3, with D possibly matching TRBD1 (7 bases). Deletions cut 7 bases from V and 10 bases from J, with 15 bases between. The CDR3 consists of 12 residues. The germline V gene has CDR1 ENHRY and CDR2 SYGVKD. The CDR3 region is CAINQGGLAQYF. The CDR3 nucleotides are TGTGCCATCAACCAGGGGGGACTTGCGCAGTATTTT.

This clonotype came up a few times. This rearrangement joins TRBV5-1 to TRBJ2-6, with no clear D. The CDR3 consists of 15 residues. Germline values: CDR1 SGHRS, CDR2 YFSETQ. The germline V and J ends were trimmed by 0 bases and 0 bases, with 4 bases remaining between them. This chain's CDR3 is CASSLDHSGANVLTF. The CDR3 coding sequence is TGCGCCAGCAGCTTGGACCACTCTGGGGCCAACGTCCTGACTTTC.

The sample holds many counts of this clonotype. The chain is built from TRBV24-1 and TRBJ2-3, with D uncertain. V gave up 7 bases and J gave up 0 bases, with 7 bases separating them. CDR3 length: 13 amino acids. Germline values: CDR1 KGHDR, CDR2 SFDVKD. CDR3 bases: TGTGCCACCAGGGGCGTTAGCACAGATACGCAGTATTTT. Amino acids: CATRGVSTDTQYF.

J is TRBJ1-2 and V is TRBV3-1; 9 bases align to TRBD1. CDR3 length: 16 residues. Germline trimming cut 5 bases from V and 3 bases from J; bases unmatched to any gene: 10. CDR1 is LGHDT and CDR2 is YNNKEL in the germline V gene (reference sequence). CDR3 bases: TGTGCCAGCAGCAACACCGGGACAGGGATCGACTATGGCTACACCTTC. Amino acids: CASSNTGTGIDYGYTF. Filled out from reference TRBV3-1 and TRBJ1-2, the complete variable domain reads DTAVSQTPKYLVTQMGNDKSIKCEQNLGHDTMYWYKQDSKKFLKIMFSYNNKELIINETVPNRFSPKSPDKAHLNLHINSLELGDSAVYFCASSNTGTGIDYGYTFGSGTRLTVV.

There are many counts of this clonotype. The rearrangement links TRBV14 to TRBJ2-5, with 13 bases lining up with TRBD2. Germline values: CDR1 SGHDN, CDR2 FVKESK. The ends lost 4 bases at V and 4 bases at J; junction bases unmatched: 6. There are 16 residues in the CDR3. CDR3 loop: CASSPRGLAGLETQYF. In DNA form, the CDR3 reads TGTGCCAGCAGCCCAAGGGGACTAGCGGGATTAGAGACCCAGTACTTC.

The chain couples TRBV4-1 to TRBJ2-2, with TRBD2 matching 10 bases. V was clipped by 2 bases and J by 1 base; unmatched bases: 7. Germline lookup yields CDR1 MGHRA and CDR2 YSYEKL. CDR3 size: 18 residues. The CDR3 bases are TGCGCCAGCAGCCAAAGCAGTAGCGGGAGGCTGAACACCGGGGAGCTGTTTTTT. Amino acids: CASSQSSSGRLNTGELFF.